This T cell receptor (beta chain) was retrieved from a study of post-analysis software for immune sequencing data. Turning to the study itself: Clinical courses comprised relapsing-remitting, secondary progressive and progressive-relapsing multiple sclerosis.

Each TCR beta cDNA library carried unique molecular identifiers. Yield was 500,000 to 600,000 cDNA molecules from around 1 to 9.1 million T cells. From the PCR reads, TCRdb called clonotypes with MiXCR, one entry per CDR3 protein. The table includes about half a million distinct CDR3 sequences, roughly 45% detected once. Study results and caveats: Roughly five TRBV segments appeared more often in patients than in controls, and TRBV5-6, TRBV5-1 and TRBV20-1 were among these. Under F measure analysis, samples from one preparation batch co-clustered strongly. When compared against controls, multiple sclerosis patients showed significantly lower normalized Chao1 diversity.

Remarks on this clonotype: No antigen is known for it.

This CDR3 comprises 11 residues. The V and J ends lost 7 bases and 5 bases respectively, with 7 bases between them. The sample comprised blood. The rearrangement links TRBV12-3 or TRBV12-4 to TRBJ2-3; D not resolved. This receptor was obtained from a girl between 5 and 17 years old with multiple sclerosis. The CDR3: CASIHQDTQYF. CDR3 in DNA: TGTGCCAGCATTCATCAAGATACGCAGTATTTT.